Below, one T cell receptor beta chain is given with its context. Its target is not known. A CD45RO-CCR7+CD27+CD95- phenotype identified naive CD8+ T cells. The sample belongs to a study of CXCR3-negative and CXCR3-positive naive CD8 T cells. The CDR3 is 15 residues long. The libraries of TRB cDNA were constructed through 5' RACE using UMI labels. TCRdb re-called the 5' RACE reads and catalogs CDR3 proteins one per entry, DNA excluded. The data show under 50,000 distinct CDR3 sequences, and the top ten clones hold approximately 2.5%. Points from the study as a whole: Comparison of naive cells showed more hydrophobic TRB CDR3s in CXCR3-positive than in CXCR3-negative naive cells. Naive CXCR3-positive and CXCR3-negative cells shared similar TRBV-TRBJ usage, unlike memory cells. Both naive subsets had comparably high diversity; memory CD8+ cells much lower.

V and J are TRBV12-3 or TRBV12-4 and TRBJ2-2; TCRdb's assignment of TRBD1 cannot be checked, as there is no DNA. This TCR came from a human donor in good health. Some clones in this sample may be carry-over from other donors' samples. The sequenced material came from naive CXCR3- CD8+ T cells from blood. Described subset: CD45RO-CCR7+CD27+CD95- naive CD8+ T cells lacking CXCR3 (TNR3-). Here the CDR3 reads CASTPWVGDTGELFF.